Given below is one T cell receptor beta chain in context. The antigen is undetermined. The data were taken from a study of cytotoxic CD8 clonotypes in ibrutinib-treated CLL. The TCR beta libraries used roughly 2.2 micrograms of genomic DNA that came from cryopreserved PBMCs. Profiled with immunoSEQ multiplex PCR; TCRdb holds only in-frame clones, not every one. The sample yields 300,000 to 400,000 clones, 67% seen once. Study conclusions and caveats: At progression, clonality fell back toward baseline after rising at ibrutinib response.

The CDR3 is 13 residues long. The V and J ends lost 0 bases and 7 bases respectively, with 10 bases between them. Germline CDR1 and CDR2: SGHRS and YFSETQ. This TCR was recovered from a human donor with chronic lymphocytic leukemia. The V gene is TRBV5-1, the J gene TRBJ1-1; D is unclear. The starting material was PBMCs, obtained after 36 months of ibrutinib treatment. The CDR3, as DNA: TGCGCCAGCAGCTTGGGGGGTCTAAATGAAGCTTTCTTT. Amino acids: CASSLGGLNEAFF.